This TCR beta chain was captured by sequencing in a study of cytomegalovirus exposure and HLA in healthy donors. CDR1 is MNHNS and CDR2 is SASEGT in the germline V gene. Trimming took 0 bases from V and 5 from J, leaving 8 bases between them. The CDR3 consists of 14 residues. This clone was counted a few times. It was with 60 Vbeta and 13 Jbeta primers that the PCR ran. Method: immunoSEQ multiplex PCR; TCRdb's copy keeps in-frame clones and lacks some. The sample comprises around 110,000 clones, around a tenth of which are singletons, and roughly 3% rests with the top ten. The rearrangement joins TRBV6-1 to TRBJ1-5; D not certain. This TCR was recovered from a man younger than 40 in good health and CMV-seronegative. The sequenced material came from PBMCs. The CDR3 bases are TGTGCCAGCAGTGAAGCAGACTTATATCAGCCCCAGCATTTT. It is translated as CASSEADLYQPQHF.